This T cell receptor beta chain was identified during a study of CD8 T cells in Susac syndrome. V was clipped by 4 bases and J by 7 bases, with 11 bases between them. The length of the CDR3 is 13 residues. CDR1 and CDR2 from the germline V gene are SGHNT and YENEEA. Reverse transcription used 0.5 to 1 ug RNA and random hexamers. TCRdb reprocessed the immunoSEQ multiplex PCR reads via MiXCR and lists one record per CDR3 protein. Among about 180,000 distinct CDR3 sequences listed, nearly 97% were seen once. J is TRBJ2-1 and V is TRBV11-3, with D uncertain. This receptor was obtained from a human donor with multiple sclerosis. Sequenced: CD4+ T cells from PBMCs. The DNA for the CDR3 is TGTGCCAGCAGCTCGTTGCGGAAAAATGAGCAGTTCTTC. The encoded protein is CASSSLRKNEQFF.